The T cell receptor beta chain under discussion was sequenced for a study of cytomegalovirus exposure and HLA in healthy donors. Germline lookup yields CDR1 SNHLY and CDR2 FYNNEI. The CDR3 has 14 residues. After removal of 11 bases from V and 2 bases from J, the junction contained 10 bases not matched to a gene. It was with 60 Vbeta and 13 Jbeta primers that the PCR ran. The protocol was immunoSEQ multiplex PCR, while the TCRdb copy is restricted to in-frame clones and leaves out a portion. The table shows 35,000 to 45,000 clones, with around two thirds occurring only once. The rearrangement uses TRBV2 and TRBJ2-3, with 7 bases that match TRBD2. Sequencing used PBMCs. This clonotype was obtained from a woman in her twenties or thirties in good health and CMV-seronegative. The CDR3 is CAYAHGDYTDTQYF. CDR3 DNA sequence: TGTGCCTACGCCCACGGGGACTACACAGATACGCAGTATTTT.